The 7 T cell receptor beta chains below were found in one sample sequenced in a study of CD8 T cells in ankylosing spondylitis. TCRdb passed the 5' RACE reads through MiXCR, listing each CDR3 protein once. The sample holds roughly 140,000 distinct CDR3 sequences, under 45% seen once. Sample: synovial fluid, either unsorted or a sorted T cell fraction (not recorded which). These receptors came from a male donor with ankylosing spondylitis.

This clonotype was detected many times. The CDR3 sequence: CASSPLGQDEQYF. As DNA, the CDR3 is TGTGCCAGCAGTCCGTTGGGACAAGACGAGCAGTACTTC. V is TRBV28 and J is TRBJ2-7; a possible D gene is TRBD1 (6 bases). V shed 5 bases and J shed 5 bases, with 13 bases lying between them. The CDR3 runs to 13 residues. Germline CDR1 reads MDHEN; CDR2 reads SYDVKM.

This clonotype was observed a few times. This sequence joins TRBV12-3 or TRBV12-4 and TRBJ2-7; D not resolved. This CDR3 spans 12 amino acids. The CDR3 reads CPSGSYPYEQYF. In DNA form, the CDR3 reads TGTCCCTCGGGTTCCTATCCCTACGAGCAGTACTTC.

CDR3 in amino acids: CASSQSAGVYEQYF. CDR3 in DNA: TGTGCCAGCAGCCAATCGGCAGGGGTATACGAGCAGTACTTC. This rearrangement joins TRBV4-2 to TRBJ2-7; D may be TRBD1 (6 bases). Per the germline V gene, CDR1 is LGHNA and CDR2 is YNFKEQ. The CDR3 totals 14 residues. Trimming took 2 bases from V and 4 from J, leaving 12 bases between them.

This chain joins TRBV6-6 and TRBJ1-1; D uncertain. Trimming removed 2 bases at V and 7 bases at J, with 11 bases between. The CDR3 contains 13 residues. Germline V CDR1 and CDR2: MNHNY, SVGAGI (reference sequence). The chain's CDR3 is CASSYTALIEAFF. The CDR3 nucleotides are TGTGCCAGCAGTTACACTGCACTTATTGAAGCTTTCTTT.

DNA of the CDR3: TGTGCCAGCAGTTTAGGTCACAATGAGCAGTTCTTC. This encodes CASSLGHNEQFF. The chain couples TRBV12-3 or TRBV12-4 to TRBJ2-1; D is unclear. Deletions cut 1 base from V and 5 bases from J, with 3 bases between. This CDR3 comprises 12 residues.

The chain carries TRBV10-3 and TRBJ2-7; the D is unclear. Germline CDR1 reads ENHRY; CDR2 reads SYGVKD. Trimming stripped 6 bases from V and 2 bases from J, with 14 bases between. CDR3 size: 14 residues. The CDR3 reads CAISPLHRPYEQYF. CDR3 bases: TGTGCCATCAGCCCACTTCACAGACCCTACGAGCAGTACTTC.

CDR3 protein: CATSRVEQGKETQYF. CDR3 nucleotides: TGTGCCACCAGCAGAGTTGAGCAGGGAAAAGAGACCCAGTACTTC. The chain links TRBV15 to TRBJ2-5, with D possibly TRBD1 on 5 matching bases. The CDR3 consists of 15 residues. Germline V gene data show CDR1 as LNHNV and CDR2 as YYDKDF (reference sequence). Trimming took off 1 base at V and 3 bases at J, with 12 bases between the two ends.